This T cell receptor (beta chain) was sequenced during a study of blood T cell repertoires in COVID-19. Overall study context: From the United States, Italy and Spain came samples of acute and convalescent COVID-19. Sample material is recorded as cDNA or gDNA derived from T cells, B-cell-depleted T cells, or PBMCs.

Original handling: Reference gene primer amplification gave estimated nucleated cell counts. Clones were sequenced by immunoSEQ multiplex PCR, and TCRdb holds only the in-frame ones, with some missing. V, J and clone size are taken as reported in that table, and D and trimming were inferred from the DNA itself. The sample includes around 200,000 clones, around 87% of them seen just once. Per germline, CDR1 LNHNV and CDR2 YYDKDF (reference sequence). There are 15 residues in the CDR3. V was pared by 7 bases and J by 0 bases, with 6 bases of the junction left unmatched. J is TRBJ1-5 and V is TRBV15; 7 bases line up with TRBD1. Sequenced sample: peripheral blood. The receptor was isolated from a man between 35 and 55 years old with active or convalescent COVID-19. This chain's CDR3 is CATTRDSYSNQPQHF. The CDR3 DNA sequence: TGTGCCACCACCCGGGACAGCTATAGCAATCAGCCCCAGCATTTT. The variable domain in full, completed from reference TRBV15 and TRBJ1-5, reads DAMVIQNPRYQVTQFGKPVTLSCSQTLNHNVMYWYQQKSSQAPKLLFHYYDKDFNNEADTPDNFQSRRPNTSFCFLDIRSPGLGDTAMYLCATTRDSYSNQPQHFGDGTRLSIL.